This T cell receptor (beta chain) stems from a study of beta chain features in type 1 diabetes. Of note for this clone: A single base is all that separates this from a far larger clone, so a read error is likely.

All of the isolated RNA was reverse transcribed, so expressed TCRB transcripts were sequenced. The protocol was immunoSEQ multiplex PCR, while the TCRdb copy is restricted to in-frame clones and leaves out a portion. Of 200,000 to 250,000 clones in the sample, roughly 10% were seen once. Trimming removed 4 bases from V and 5 bases from J; junction bases left unmatched: 4. Germline CDR1 reads LGHNA; CDR2 reads YNFKEQ. CDR3 size: 15 residues. This clonotype was sampled from a man in his late teens or twenties in good health. Input material: central memory CD4+ T cells from blood. The gene calls are TRBV4-2 and TRBJ2-3, with 12 nucleotides matching TRBD2. DNA for the CDR3: TGTGCCAGCAGCCGACTAGCGGGAGTTGGAGATACGCAGTATTTT. Translating gives CASSRLAGVGDTQYF.